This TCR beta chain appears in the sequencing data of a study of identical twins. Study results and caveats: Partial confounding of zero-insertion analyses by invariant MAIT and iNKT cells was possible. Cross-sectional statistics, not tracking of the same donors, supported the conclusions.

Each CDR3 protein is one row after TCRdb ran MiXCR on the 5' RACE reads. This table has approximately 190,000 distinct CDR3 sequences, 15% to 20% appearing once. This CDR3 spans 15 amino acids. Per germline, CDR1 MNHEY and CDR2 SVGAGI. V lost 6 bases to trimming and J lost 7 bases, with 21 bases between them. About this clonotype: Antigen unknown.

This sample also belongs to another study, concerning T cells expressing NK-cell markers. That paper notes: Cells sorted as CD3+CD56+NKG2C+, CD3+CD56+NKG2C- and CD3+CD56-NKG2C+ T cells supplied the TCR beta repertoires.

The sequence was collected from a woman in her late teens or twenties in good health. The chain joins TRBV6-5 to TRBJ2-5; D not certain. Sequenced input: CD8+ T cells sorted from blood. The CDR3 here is CASRLAIGRPRTQYF. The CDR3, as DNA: TGTGCCAGCAGACTCGCGATTGGGCGGCCAAGGACCCAGTACTTC.